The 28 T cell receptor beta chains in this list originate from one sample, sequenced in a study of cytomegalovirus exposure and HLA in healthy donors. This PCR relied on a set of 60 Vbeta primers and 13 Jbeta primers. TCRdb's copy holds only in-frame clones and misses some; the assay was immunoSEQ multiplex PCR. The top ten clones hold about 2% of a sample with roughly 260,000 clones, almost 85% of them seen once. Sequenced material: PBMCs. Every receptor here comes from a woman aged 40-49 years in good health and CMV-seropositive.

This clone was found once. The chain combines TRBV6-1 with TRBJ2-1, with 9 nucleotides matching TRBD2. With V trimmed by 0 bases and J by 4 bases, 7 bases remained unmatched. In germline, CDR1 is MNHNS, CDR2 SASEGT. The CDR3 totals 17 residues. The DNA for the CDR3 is TGTGCCAGCAGTGAAGCACAGCGGGGGGCCCAATACAATGAGCAGTTCTTC. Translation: CASSEAQRGAQYNEQFF.

CDR3 coding DNA: TGTGCCAGCAGTCTAGCGGATAACAATGAGCAGTTCTTC. Translation gives CASSLADNNEQFF. The rearrangement uses TRBV14 and TRBJ2-1; 7 positions match TRBD2. The length of the CDR3 is 13 residues. J was trimmed by 5 bases and V by 6 bases; bases with no gene match: 4. Germline lookup yields CDR1 SGHDN and CDR2 FVKESK.

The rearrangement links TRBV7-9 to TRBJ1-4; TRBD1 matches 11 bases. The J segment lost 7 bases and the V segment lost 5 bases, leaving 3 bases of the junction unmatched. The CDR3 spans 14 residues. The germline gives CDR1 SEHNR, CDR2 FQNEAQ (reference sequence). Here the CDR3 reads CASSPGTGGEKLFF. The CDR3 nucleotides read TGTGCCAGCAGCCCCGGGACAGGGGGTGAAAAACTGTTTTTT.

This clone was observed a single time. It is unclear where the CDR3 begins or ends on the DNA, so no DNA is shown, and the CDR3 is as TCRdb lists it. The CDR3 sequence: CASSEALRARGLADTQYF. The chain joins TRBV6-1 to TRBJ2-3; whether TRBD1, the table's D call, matches the DNA was not checked. CDR1 is MNHNS, CDR2 SASEGT, per germline. 18 amino acids form the CDR3, both terminal residues included.

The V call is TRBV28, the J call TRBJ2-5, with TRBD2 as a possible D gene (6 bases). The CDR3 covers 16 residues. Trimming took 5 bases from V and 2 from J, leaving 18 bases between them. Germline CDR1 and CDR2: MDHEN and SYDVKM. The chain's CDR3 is CASSRSGEGLQETQYF. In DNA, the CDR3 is TGTGCCAGCAGTAGGTCGGGAGAGGGGCTACAAGAGACCCAGTACTTC.

CDR3 protein: CASSLTGNVVKNIQYF. The CDR3 coding sequence is TGTGCCAGCAGTCTTACAGGGAATGTCGTCAAAAACATTCAGTACTTC. The chain carries TRBV28 and TRBJ2-4; D possibly corresponds to TRBD1 (6 bases). V lost 5 bases to trimming and J lost 3 bases, with 17 bases between them. Germline CDR1 and CDR2: MDHEN and SYDVKM. The CDR3 sequence is 16 residues long.

CDR3 in amino acids: CASSSPPSADYNEQFF. CDR3 DNA: TGTGCCAGCAGCTCTCCCCCTAGCGCAGACTACAATGAGCAGTTCTTC. The rearrangement uses TRBV7-9 and TRBJ2-1, with a tentative D call TRBD2 (6 bases). This CDR3 comprises 16 residues. The V and J ends lost 4 bases and 3 bases respectively, with 16 bases between them. The germline CDR1 and CDR2 sequences are SEHNR and FQNEAQ (reference sequence).

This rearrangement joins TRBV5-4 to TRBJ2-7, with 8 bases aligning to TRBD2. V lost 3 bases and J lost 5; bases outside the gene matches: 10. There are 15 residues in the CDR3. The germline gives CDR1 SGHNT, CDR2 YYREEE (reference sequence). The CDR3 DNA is TGTGCCAGCAGCTCCCCCGGGAGGGCCGGGAACGAGCAGTACTTC. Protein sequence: CASSSPGRAGNEQYF.

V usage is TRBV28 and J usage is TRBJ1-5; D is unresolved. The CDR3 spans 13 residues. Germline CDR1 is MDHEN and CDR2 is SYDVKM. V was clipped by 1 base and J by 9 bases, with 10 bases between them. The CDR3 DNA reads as TGTGCCAGCAGTTTATCGGGATACCGGCCCCAGCATTTT. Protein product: CASSLSGYRPQHF.

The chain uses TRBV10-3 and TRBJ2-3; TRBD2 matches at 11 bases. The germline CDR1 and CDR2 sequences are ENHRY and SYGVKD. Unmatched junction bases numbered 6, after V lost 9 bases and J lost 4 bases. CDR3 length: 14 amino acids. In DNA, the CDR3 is TGTGCCATTCAACTAGCGGGAGCATCAGATACGCAGTATTTT. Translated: CAIQLAGASDTQYF.

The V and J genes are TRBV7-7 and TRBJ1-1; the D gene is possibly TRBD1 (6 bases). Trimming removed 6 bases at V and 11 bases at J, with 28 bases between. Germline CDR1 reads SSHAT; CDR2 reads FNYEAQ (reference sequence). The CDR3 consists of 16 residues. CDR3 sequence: CASRDFGGGFRSRAFF. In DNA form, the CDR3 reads TGTGCCAGCAGAGATTTTGGGGGCGGTTTTAGAAGTCGGGCTTTCTTT.

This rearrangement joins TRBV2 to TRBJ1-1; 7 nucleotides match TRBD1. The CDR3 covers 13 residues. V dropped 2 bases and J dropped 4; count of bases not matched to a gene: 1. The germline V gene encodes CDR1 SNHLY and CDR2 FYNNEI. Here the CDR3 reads CASSERGRTEAFF. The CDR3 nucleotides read TGTGCCAGCAGTGAAAGGGGGCGCACTGAAGCTTTCTTT.

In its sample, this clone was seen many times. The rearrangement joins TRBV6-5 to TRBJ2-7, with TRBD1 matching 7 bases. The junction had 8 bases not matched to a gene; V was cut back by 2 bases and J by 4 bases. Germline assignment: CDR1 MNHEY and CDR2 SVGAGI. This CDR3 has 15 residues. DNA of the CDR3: TGTGCCAGCAGTTACGCCTCAGGGGGTGGGTACGAGCAGTACTTC. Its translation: CASSYASGGGYEQYF.

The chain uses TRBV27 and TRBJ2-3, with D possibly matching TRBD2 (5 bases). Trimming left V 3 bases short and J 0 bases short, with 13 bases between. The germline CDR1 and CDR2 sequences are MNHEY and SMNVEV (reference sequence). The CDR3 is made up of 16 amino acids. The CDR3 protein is CASSFGGRTSTDTQYF. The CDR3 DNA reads TGTGCCAGCAGTTTTGGTGGGAGAACTAGCACAGATACGCAGTATTTT.

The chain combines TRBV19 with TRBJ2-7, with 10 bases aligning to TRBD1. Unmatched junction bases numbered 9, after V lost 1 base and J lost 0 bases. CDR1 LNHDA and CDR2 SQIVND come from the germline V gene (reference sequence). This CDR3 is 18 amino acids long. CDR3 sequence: CASSIVRRGTGDSYEQYF. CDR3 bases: TGTGCCAGTAGTATAGTCCGGAGGGGGACAGGGGACTCCTACGAGCAGTACTTC.

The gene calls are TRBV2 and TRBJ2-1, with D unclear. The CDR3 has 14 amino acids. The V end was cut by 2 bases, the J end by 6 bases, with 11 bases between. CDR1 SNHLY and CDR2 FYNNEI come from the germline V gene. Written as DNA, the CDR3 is TGTGCCAGCAGTGAACGGCTAGTGAGCAATGAGCAGTTCTTC. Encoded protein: CASSERLVSNEQFF.

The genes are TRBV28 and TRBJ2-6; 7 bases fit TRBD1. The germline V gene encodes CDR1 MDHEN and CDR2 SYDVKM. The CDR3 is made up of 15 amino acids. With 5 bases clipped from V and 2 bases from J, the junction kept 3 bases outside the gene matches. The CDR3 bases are TGTGCCAGCAGTAGTCAGGGGGCTGGGGCCAACGTCCTGACTTTC. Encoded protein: CASSSQGAGANVLTF.

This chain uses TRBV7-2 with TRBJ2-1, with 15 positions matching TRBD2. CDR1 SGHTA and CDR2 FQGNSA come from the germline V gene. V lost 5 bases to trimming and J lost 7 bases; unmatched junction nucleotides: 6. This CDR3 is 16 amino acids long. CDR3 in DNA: TGTGCCAGCAGCCCGAGGGGACTAGCGGGAGGTAATGAGCAGTTCTTC. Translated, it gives CASSPRGLAGGNEQFF.

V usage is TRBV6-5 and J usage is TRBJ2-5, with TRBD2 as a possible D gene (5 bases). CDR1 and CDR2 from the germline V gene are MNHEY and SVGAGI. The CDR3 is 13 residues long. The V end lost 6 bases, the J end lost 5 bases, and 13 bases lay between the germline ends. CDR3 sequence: CASSSPGSETQYF. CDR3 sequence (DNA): TGTGCCAGCAGCTCGCCGGGGAGTGAGACCCAGTACTTC.

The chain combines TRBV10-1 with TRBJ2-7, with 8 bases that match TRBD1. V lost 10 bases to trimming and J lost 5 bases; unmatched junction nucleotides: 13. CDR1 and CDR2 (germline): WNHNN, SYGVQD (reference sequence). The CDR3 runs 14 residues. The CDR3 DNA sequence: TGCGCCACCAACGAGACAGGGGAATACCACGAGCAGTACTTC. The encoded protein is CATNETGEYHEQYF.

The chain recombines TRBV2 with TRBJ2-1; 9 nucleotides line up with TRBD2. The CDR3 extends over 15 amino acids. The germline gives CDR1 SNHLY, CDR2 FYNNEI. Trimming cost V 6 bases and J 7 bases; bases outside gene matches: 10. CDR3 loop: CASREISGSWNEQFF. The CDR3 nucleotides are TGTGCCAGCAGGGAAATTAGCGGGAGCTGGAATGAGCAGTTCTTC.

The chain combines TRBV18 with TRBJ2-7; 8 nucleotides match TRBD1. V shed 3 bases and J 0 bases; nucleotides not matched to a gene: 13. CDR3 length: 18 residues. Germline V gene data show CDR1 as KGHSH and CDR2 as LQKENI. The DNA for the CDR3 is TGTGCCAGCTCACCGGGGCGACAGGGGCCTATTAGCTCCTACGAGCAGTACTTC. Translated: CASSPGRQGPISSYEQYF.

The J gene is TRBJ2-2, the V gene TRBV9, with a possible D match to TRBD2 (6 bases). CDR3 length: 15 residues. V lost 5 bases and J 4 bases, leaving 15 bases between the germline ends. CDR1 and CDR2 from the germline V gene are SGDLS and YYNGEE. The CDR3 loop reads CASRQGVSGTGELFF. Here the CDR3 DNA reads TGTGCCAGCAGACAAGGGGTTAGCGGCACCGGGGAGCTGTTTTTT.

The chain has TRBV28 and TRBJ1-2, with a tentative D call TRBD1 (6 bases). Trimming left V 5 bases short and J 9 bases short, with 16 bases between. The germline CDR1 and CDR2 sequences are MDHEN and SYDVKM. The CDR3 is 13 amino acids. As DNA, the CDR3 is TGTGCCAGCAGTCTCGACGCCAGGGGTCGCTACACCTTC. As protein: CASSLDARGRYTF.

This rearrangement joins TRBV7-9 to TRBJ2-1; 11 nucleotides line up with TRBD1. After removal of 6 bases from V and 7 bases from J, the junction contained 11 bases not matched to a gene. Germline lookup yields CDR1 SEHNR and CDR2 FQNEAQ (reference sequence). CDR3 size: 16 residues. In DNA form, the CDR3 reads TGTGCCAGCAGATACGGGACAGGGGGTCATTGGAATGAGCAGTTCTTC. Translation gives CASRYGTGGHWNEQFF.

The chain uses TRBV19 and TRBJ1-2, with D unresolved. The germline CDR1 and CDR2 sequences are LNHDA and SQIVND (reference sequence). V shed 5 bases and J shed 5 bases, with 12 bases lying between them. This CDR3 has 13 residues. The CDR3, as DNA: TGTGCCAGTAGTCCAAATACAGAGTATGGCTACACCTTC. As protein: CASSPNTEYGYTF.

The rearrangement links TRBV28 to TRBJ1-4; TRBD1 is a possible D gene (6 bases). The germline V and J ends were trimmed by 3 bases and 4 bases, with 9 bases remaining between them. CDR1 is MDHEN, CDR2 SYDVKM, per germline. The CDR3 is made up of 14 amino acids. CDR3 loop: CASSLEQGNEKLFF. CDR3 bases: TGTGCCAGCAGTTTGGAACAGGGTAATGAAAAACTGTTTTTT.

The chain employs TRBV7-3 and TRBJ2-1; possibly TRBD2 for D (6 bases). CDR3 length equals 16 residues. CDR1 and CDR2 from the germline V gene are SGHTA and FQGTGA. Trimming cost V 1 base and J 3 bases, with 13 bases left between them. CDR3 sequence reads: CASSLIGSGSYNEQFF. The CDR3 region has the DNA TGTGCCAGCAGCTTAATCGGGAGCGGAAGCTACAATGAGCAGTTCTTC.